One T cell receptor (beta chain) is described in this entry. Germline V gene lookup returns CDR1 MNHNS and CDR2 SASEGT. CDR3 length: 11 residues. V was cut by 2 bases and J by 13 bases, with 8 bases left in between. This sample was taken from a study of blood T cell repertoires in COVID-19. The repertoire was sequenced with immunoSEQ multiplex PCR; TCRdb's copy has only in-frame clones and lacks some. The sample has about 57,000 clones, more than 75% seen once. The sample was peripheral blood. The receptor was derived from an elderly woman with acute or convalescent COVID-19. The rearrangement links TRBV6-1 to TRBJ1-4, with D uncertain. The CDR3 bases are TGTGCCAGCAGTGAAAGCCCGCGACTGTTTTTT. Protein product: CASSESPRLFF.